The clone carrying this T cell receptor (beta chain) has more than one count but fewer than ten. No antigen is known for it. Constant-segment primers served in 5'RACE that generated TCR alpha and TCR beta cDNA libraries bearing sample barcodes and UMIs. In TCRdb, the 5' RACE reads were re-called with MiXCR into one record per CDR3 protein. This sample yields about 190,000 distinct CDR3 sequences, of which approximately 10% are seen a single time; just over 3% belongs to the top ten. Per the germline V gene, CDR1 is SGDLS and CDR2 is YYNGEE. V was clipped by 3 bases and J by 14 bases; unmatched bases: 13. The CDR3 is 14 residues long. The data are from a study of T-cell memory formation after mild COVID-19. Study-wide findings and caveats: Some SARS-CoV-2-responding clones were already detected in memory before infection. Shrinking CD4+ clones were chiefly CM and EM; CD8+ ones were chiefly EMRA. Researchers could not confirm that second-wave clones peaking on day 37 targeted SARS-CoV-2.

The sequence came from a man in his late teens or twenties who had mild COVID-19 (a few samples of this study predate the infection). Cell type and time point are not known. Sequenced: PBMCs or a T cell subset sorted from them (not recorded which). This rearrangement joins TRBV9 to TRBJ1-2; TRBD1 agrees at 10 bases. CDR3 residues: CASSGKTGGAVGTF. The CDR3 DNA sequence: TGTGCCAGCAGCGGCAAGACAGGGGGCGCGGTTGGGACCTTC.